This T cell receptor beta chain was recovered during a study of shared clonotypes between healthy human individuals. Produced via immunoSEQ multiplex PCR; TCRdb's table is partial and in-frame only. There are some 2.1 million clones in the sample; 90% to 95% occur only once, and 0.1% to 0.15% lies in the top ten. This CDR3 comprises 14 residues. Looked up from germline, CDR1 is LNHDA and CDR2 is SQIVND (reference sequence). J was trimmed by 5 bases and V by 10 bases; bases with no gene match: 12. The sequenced sample was naive CD4+ T cells sorted from blood. Regarding subset: CD45RA+ positively selected. The chain recombines TRBV19 with TRBJ2-7; 9 nucleotides line up with TRBD1. This TCR came from a man between 18 and 29 years old in good health. The CDR3 region is CATRRGTGRNEQYF. The CDR3 DNA reads as TGTGCCACTCGTAGGGGGACAGGGAGGAACGAGCAGTACTTC.